This T cell receptor (beta chain) came from a study of radiation and T cells in renal cell carcinoma. Whole-study context: Nephrectomy followed 15 Gy stereotactic body radiation by 4 weeks.

This clone was seen only a few times. Its antigen is not known. General observations from the study: Top tumor clonotypes rose in blood 2 weeks post-radiation, then contracted.

As to time point: baseline pretreatment blood. The treatment was: 15 Gy SBRT to primary tumor, nephrectomy 4 weeks later. Germline V CDR1 and CDR2: SNHLY, FYNNEI. The V gene lost 1 base and the J gene lost 7 bases, with 13 bases spanning the gap. The CDR3 covers 14 residues. Some clones are missing from TCRdb's copy, which holds only in-frame ones; the method was immunoSEQ multiplex PCR. The sample contains more than 75,000 clones, approximately 80% of which appear only once. This receptor was taken from a man aged 55 to 70 with renal cell carcinoma. The chain is built from TRBV2 and TRBJ1-2; TRBD1 is a possible D gene (6 bases). The sample consisted of blood, taken from a patient whose treatment included radiotherapy and nephrectomy. CDR3 in amino acids: CASSEVGGGAGYTF. CDR3 bases: TGTGCCAGCAGTGAAGTAGGGGGAGGTGCTGGCTACACCTTC.